Listed below are T cell receptor beta chains from one sample, sequenced in a study of shared clonotypes between healthy human individuals. The repertoire was sequenced with immunoSEQ multiplex PCR; TCRdb's copy has only in-frame clones and lacks some. The table records approximately 840,000 clones, roughly 96% of them present only once. Sequenced sample: naive CD8+ T cells sorted from blood. Receptors were obtained from a man aged 25-40 years in good health. Each CDR3 is given with its conserved first and last residue. Each record gives: D gene, V gene, clone size, J gene, CDR3 DNA, CDR3 protein. A D gene is named only where the DNA matches it firmly. Where a row states a size, it is once, few, many or the class of an expanded clone; other rows omit it.

d_gene: .; v_gene: TRBV4-1; abundance: .; j_gene: TRBJ2-3; CDR3nt: TGCGCCAGCAGCCAGGGCGTGGGAGAAGGCACAGATACGCAGTATTTT; CDR3aa: CASSQGVGEGTDTQYF
d_gene: TRBD1; v_gene: TRBV12-5; abundance: .; j_gene: TRBJ1-1; CDR3nt: TGTGCTAGTGGTTTGCTGACAGGGGTGAACACTGAAGCTTTCTTT; CDR3aa: CASGLLTGVNTEAFF
d_gene: TRBD2; v_gene: TRBV7-9; abundance: .; j_gene: TRBJ2-7; CDR3nt: TGTGCCAGCAGCTTAGAGGGGACTAGCGGGATTGCCTACGAGCAGTACTTC; CDR3aa: CASSLEGTSGIAYEQYF
d_gene: .; v_gene: TRBV9; abundance: .; j_gene: TRBJ2-7; CDR3nt: TGTGCCAGCAGTGTAGGCAGGGCATACTACGAGCAGTACTTC; CDR3aa: CASSVGRAYYEQYF
d_gene: .; v_gene: TRBV25-1; abundance: .; j_gene: TRBJ2-3; CDR3nt: TGTGCCAGCAGTGAACACACTAGTTTTACGCAGTATTTT; CDR3aa: CASSEHTSFTQYF
d_gene: .; v_gene: TRBV25-1; abundance: .; j_gene: TRBJ1-1; CDR3nt: TGTGCCAGCAGTGATGGCCAGGGTAGTAATGAAGCTTTCTTT; CDR3aa: CASSDGQGSNEAFF
d_gene: .; v_gene: TRBV28; abundance: .; j_gene: TRBJ1-5; CDR3nt: TGTGCCAGCAGTTTTGTGTCCCCGAAGGACGATCAGCCCCAGCATTTT; CDR3aa: CASSFVSPKDDQPQHF
d_gene: .; v_gene: TRBV11-2; abundance: .; j_gene: TRBJ1-5; CDR3nt: TGTGCCAGCAGCTTAGACCCGGGTCAGCCCCAGCATTTT; CDR3aa: CASSLDPGQPQHF
d_gene: .; v_gene: TRBV7-9; abundance: .; j_gene: TRBJ2-1; CDR3nt: TGTGCCAGCACTACTAGCTCGTACAATGAGCAGTTCTTC; CDR3aa: CASTTSSYNEQFF
d_gene: .; v_gene: TRBV27; abundance: once; j_gene: TRBJ2-7; CDR3nt: TGTGCCAGCAGTTACACTATTTCCTACGAGCAGTACTTC; CDR3aa: CASSYTISYEQYF
d_gene: TRBD1; v_gene: TRBV15; abundance: .; j_gene: TRBJ2-7; CDR3nt: TGTGCCACCAGCAGAGATAGGGACAGGGGCTACGAGCAGTACTTC; CDR3aa: CATSRDRDRGYEQYF
d_gene: TRBD2; v_gene: TRBV30; abundance: .; j_gene: TRBJ2-3; CDR3nt: TGTGCCTGGACCCCCCTCGGGACTAGCGGCACAGATACGCAGTATTTT; CDR3aa: CAWTPLGTSGTDTQYF
d_gene: TRBD2; v_gene: TRBV7-2; abundance: .; j_gene: TRBJ2-1; CDR3nt: TGTGCCAGCAGCTTAGGAGCGGGAGGGTCAAATGAGCAGTTCTTC; CDR3aa: CASSLGAGGSNEQFF
d_gene: .; v_gene: TRBV27; abundance: .; j_gene: TRBJ1-5; CDR3nt: TGTGCCAGCAGAACAGGATTTAGCAATCAGCCCCAGCATTTT; CDR3aa: CASRTGFSNQPQHF
d_gene: .; v_gene: TRBV5-1; abundance: .; j_gene: TRBJ2-5; CDR3nt: TGCGCCAGCCGCTCTATGGGTTGGCAAGAGACCCAGTACTTC; CDR3aa: CASRSMGWQETQYF
d_gene: TRBD1; v_gene: TRBV5-4; abundance: .; j_gene: TRBJ2-7; CDR3nt: TGTGCCAGCAGCCCGGGACAGGGGTTCTACGAGCAGTACTTC; CDR3aa: CASSPGQGFYEQYF
d_gene: .; v_gene: TRBV7-9; abundance: .; j_gene: TRBJ1-3; CDR3nt: TGTGCCAGCAGCTTACCGGGCCGAATCCCTTCTGGAAACACCATATATTTT; CDR3aa: CASSLPGRIPSGNTIYF
d_gene: TRBD2; v_gene: TRBV10-2; abundance: .; j_gene: TRBJ2-1; CDR3nt: TGCGCCAGCAGTGAGTCTCTAGCGGGAGCCCACAATGAGCAGTTCTTC; CDR3aa: CASSESLAGAHNEQFF
d_gene: .; v_gene: TRBV25-1; abundance: .; j_gene: TRBJ2-7; CDR3nt: TGTGCCAGCAGTGCCGGGGGCGGCGGCGAGCAGTACTTC; CDR3aa: CASSAGGGGEQYF
d_gene: TRBD2; v_gene: TRBV29-1; abundance: .; j_gene: TRBJ2-7; CDR3nt: TGCAGCGTCGTCGAGCGGGAGTCCTACGAGCAGTACTTC; CDR3aa: CSVVERESYEQYF
d_gene: .; v_gene: TRBV5-5; abundance: .; j_gene: TRBJ2-3; CDR3nt: TGTGCCAGCAGCTTGGCAGGGAGCACAGATACGCAGTATTTT; CDR3aa: CASSLAGSTDTQYF
d_gene: TRBD2; v_gene: TRBV7-8; abundance: .; j_gene: TRBJ2-7; CDR3nt: TGTGCCAGCAGCTTACTCTGGTACGAGCGGGAGGGCCTGTACCTCGAGCAGTACTTC; CDR3aa: CASSLLWYEREGLYLEQYF
d_gene: .; v_gene: TRBV29-1; abundance: .; j_gene: TRBJ1-1; CDR3nt: TGCAGCACCGTCCGCGGAGACACTGAAGCTTTCTTT; CDR3aa: CSTVRGDTEAFF
d_gene: .; v_gene: TRBV19; abundance: .; j_gene: TRBJ1-2; CDR3nt: TGTGCCAGTAGTCTTCAAATTTCTAACTATGGCTACACCTTC; CDR3aa: CASSLQISNYGYTF
d_gene: .; v_gene: TRBV30; abundance: .; j_gene: TRBJ2-3; CDR3nt: TGTGCCTGGAGTGACGGGCTAGGAGATACGCAGTATTTT; CDR3aa: CAWSDGLGDTQYF
d_gene: .; v_gene: TRBV18; abundance: .; j_gene: TRBJ2-1; CDR3nt: TGTGCCAGCTCTACTCCGACTCTCTCACCCAATGAGCAGTTCTTC; CDR3aa: CASSTPTLSPNEQFF
d_gene: TRBD2; v_gene: TRBV7-9; abundance: once; j_gene: TRBJ2-3; CDR3nt: TGTGCCAGCAGACACACTAGCGGGAGGACTAGCACAGATACGCAGTATTTT; CDR3aa: CASRHTSGRTSTDTQYF
d_gene: .; v_gene: TRBV5-6; abundance: once; j_gene: TRBJ1-5; CDR3nt: TGTGCCAGCAGCTTGGGGAGTAGCAATCAGCCCCAGCATTTT; CDR3aa: CASSLGSSNQPQHF
d_gene: .; v_gene: TRBV15; abundance: .; j_gene: TRBJ2-3; CDR3nt: TGTGCCACTAGCATGACAGGGAGGACAGATACGCAGTATTTT; CDR3aa: CATSMTGRTDTQYF
d_gene: .; v_gene: TRBV4-1; abundance: .; j_gene: TRBJ1-1; CDR3nt: TGCGCCAGCAGCATACAGGGATTAGGCACTGAAGCTTTCTTT; CDR3aa: CASSIQGLGTEAFF
d_gene: TRBD2; v_gene: TRBV27; abundance: .; j_gene: TRBJ2-2; CDR3nt: TGTGCCAGCAGTCTGGGACTAGCGGGAGGTAACACCGGGGAGCTGTTTTTT; CDR3aa: CASSLGLAGGNTGELFF
d_gene: .; v_gene: TRBV27; abundance: .; j_gene: TRBJ1-1; CDR3nt: TGTGCCAGCAGTTTTGGGGGCTGGGAAACTGAAGCTTTCTTT; CDR3aa: CASSFGGWETEAFF
d_gene: TRBD1; v_gene: TRBV4-1; abundance: .; j_gene: TRBJ2-7; CDR3nt: TGCGCCAGCAGCCCTTGGGACAGGTCCTACGAGCAGTACTTC; CDR3aa: CASSPWDRSYEQYF
d_gene: .; v_gene: TRBV11-2; abundance: .; j_gene: TRBJ1-1; CDR3nt: TGTGCCAGCAGCCTAGGGATACCCACTGAAGCTTTCTTT; CDR3aa: CASSLGIPTEAFF
d_gene: TRBD2; v_gene: TRBV14; abundance: once; j_gene: TRBJ2-5; CDR3nt: TGTGCCAGCAGCCAAGACCTAGCGGGAGGGCCGGGTCAAGAGACCCAGTACTTC; CDR3aa: CASSQDLAGGPGQETQYF
d_gene: .; v_gene: TRBV5-1; abundance: few; j_gene: TRBJ1-2; CDR3nt: TGCGCCAGCAGCTTTTCAGGGTTTGACTATGGCTACACCTTC; CDR3aa: CASSFSGFDYGYTF
d_gene: .; v_gene: TRBV13; abundance: .; j_gene: TRBJ1-2; CDR3nt: TGTGCCAGCAGCTTAGGGTGGAAAGGCTCACCTCTTTCTAACTATGGCTACACCTTC; CDR3aa: CASSLGWKGSPLSNYGYTF
d_gene: .; v_gene: TRBV29-1; abundance: once; j_gene: TRBJ2-3; CDR3nt: TGCAGCGTTGATGGTATGCGGGGAACCTTCGGCACAGATACGCAGTATTTT; CDR3aa: CSVDGMRGTFGTDTQYF
d_gene: .; v_gene: TRBV10-1; abundance: .; j_gene: TRBJ2-3; CDR3nt: TGCGCCAGCAGTGTTGGGGACCACCTTCGGGTAGATACGCAGTATTTT; CDR3aa: CASSVGDHLRVDTQYF
d_gene: .; v_gene: TRBV29-1; abundance: .; j_gene: TRBJ2-7; CDR3nt: TGCAGCGCCGGGGTTGGCCTGGGGTACGAGCAGTACTTC; CDR3aa: CSAGVGLGYEQYF
d_gene: .; v_gene: TRBV10-3; abundance: .; j_gene: TRBJ2-3; CDR3nt: TGTGCCATCAGGGACAGTAGCACAGATACGCAGTATTTT; CDR3aa: CAIRDSSTDTQYF
d_gene: TRBD2; v_gene: TRBV5-6; abundance: .; j_gene: TRBJ2-7; CDR3nt: TGTGCCAGCAGCGAGGGACTAGCGGGAGGCGAGCAGTACTTC; CDR3aa: CASSEGLAGGEQYF
d_gene: TRBD2; v_gene: TRBV7-9; abundance: .; j_gene: TRBJ2-1; CDR3nt: TGTGCCAGCAGCTTAGTGCGATCACAAACTAGCGGGAGACCTAAGCAGTTCTTC; CDR3aa: CASSLVRSQTSGRPKQFF
d_gene: .; v_gene: TRBV15; abundance: few; j_gene: TRBJ1-5; CDR3nt: TGTGCCACCAGCAGAGGCAGGGCCGGGAATCAGCCCCAGCATTTT; CDR3aa: CATSRGRAGNQPQHF
d_gene: .; v_gene: TRBV5-1; abundance: .; j_gene: TRBJ2-3; CDR3nt: TGCGCCAGCAGCTTTGGGGTTAGGAACACAGATACGCAGTATTTT; CDR3aa: CASSFGVRNTDTQYF
d_gene: .; v_gene: TRBV18; abundance: .; j_gene: TRBJ2-5; CDR3nt: TGTGCCAGCTCACCGGGCCCCCGGTGGGAAACCCAGTACTTC; CDR3aa: CASSPGPRWETQYF
d_gene: TRBD2; v_gene: TRBV15; abundance: once; j_gene: TRBJ2-7; CDR3nt: TGTGCCACCAGCAGAAGCGGGAGAGGCTCCGAGCAGTACTTC; CDR3aa: CATSRSGRGSEQYF
d_gene: .; v_gene: TRBV29-1; abundance: once; j_gene: TRBJ2-2; CDR3nt: TGCAGCGCCCTCATTGCAGGGAACACCGGGGAGCTGTTTTTT; CDR3aa: CSALIAGNTGELFF
d_gene: TRBD2; v_gene: TRBV11-2; abundance: .; j_gene: TRBJ2-3; CDR3nt: TGTGCCAGCAGCCCGCGGACTAGCGGGTTCACAGATACGCAGTATTTT; CDR3aa: CASSPRTSGFTDTQYF
d_gene: TRBD1; v_gene: TRBV27; abundance: .; j_gene: TRBJ2-2; CDR3nt: TGTGCCAGCAGTTTATCCCCCACAGGGAGAGGACAGGAGGAGCTGTTTTTT; CDR3aa: CASSLSPTGRGQEELFF
d_gene: .; v_gene: TRBV7-6; abundance: .; j_gene: TRBJ2-2; CDR3nt: TGTGCCAGCAGCTTAGCGGCAGGGCTTAACACCGGGGAGCTGTTTTTT; CDR3aa: CASSLAAGLNTGELFF
d_gene: .; v_gene: TRBV30; abundance: .; j_gene: TRBJ2-2; CDR3nt: TGTGCCTGGCGGACTGACACCGGGGAGCTGTTTTTT; CDR3aa: CAWRTDTGELFF
d_gene: .; v_gene: TRBV7-2; abundance: .; j_gene: TRBJ2-7; CDR3nt: TGTGCCAGCAGCTTAATCGGCGGCTCCTACGAGCAGTACTTC; CDR3aa: CASSLIGGSYEQYF